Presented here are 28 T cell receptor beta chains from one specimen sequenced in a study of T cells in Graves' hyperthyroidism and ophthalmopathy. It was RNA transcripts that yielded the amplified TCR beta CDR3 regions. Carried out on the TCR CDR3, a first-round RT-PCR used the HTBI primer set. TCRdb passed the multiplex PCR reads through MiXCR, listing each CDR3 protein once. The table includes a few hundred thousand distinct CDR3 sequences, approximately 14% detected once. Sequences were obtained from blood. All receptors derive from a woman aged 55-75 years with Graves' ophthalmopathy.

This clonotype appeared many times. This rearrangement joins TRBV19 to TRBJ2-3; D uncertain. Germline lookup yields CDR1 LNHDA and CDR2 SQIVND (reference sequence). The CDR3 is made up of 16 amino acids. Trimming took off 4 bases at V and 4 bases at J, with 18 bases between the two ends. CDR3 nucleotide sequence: TGTGCCAGTAGTACGAACACGGCGCATTATCCAGATACGCAGTATTTT. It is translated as CASSTNTAHYPDTQYF.

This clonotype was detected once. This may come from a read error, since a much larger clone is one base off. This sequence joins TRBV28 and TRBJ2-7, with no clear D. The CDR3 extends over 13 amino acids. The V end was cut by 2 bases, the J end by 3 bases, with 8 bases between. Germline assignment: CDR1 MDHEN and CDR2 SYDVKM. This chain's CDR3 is CASSLLTFYEQYF. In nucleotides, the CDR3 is TGTGCCAGCAGTTTACTGACATTCTACGAGCAGTACTTC.

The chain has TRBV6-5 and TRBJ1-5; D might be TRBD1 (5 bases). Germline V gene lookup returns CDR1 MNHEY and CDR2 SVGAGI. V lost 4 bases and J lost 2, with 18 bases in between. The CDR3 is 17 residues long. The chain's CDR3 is CASSSTPQGYGNQPQHF. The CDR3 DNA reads TGTGCCAGCAGTTCCACCCCCCAGGGATATGGCAATCAGCCCCAGCATTTT.

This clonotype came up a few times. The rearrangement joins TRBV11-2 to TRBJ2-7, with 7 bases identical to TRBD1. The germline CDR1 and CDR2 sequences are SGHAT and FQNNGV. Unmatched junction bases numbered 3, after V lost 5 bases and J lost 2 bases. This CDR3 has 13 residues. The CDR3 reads CASSTGQTYEQYF. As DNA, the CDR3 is TGTGCCAGCAGCACGGGACAGACCTACGAGCAGTACTTC. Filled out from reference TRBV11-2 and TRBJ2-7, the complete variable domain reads EAGVAQSPRYKIIEKRQSVAFWCNPISGHATLYWYQQILGQGPKLLIQFQNNGVVDDSQLPKDRFSAERLKGVDSTLKIQPAKLEDSAVYLCASSTGQTYEQYFGPGTRLTVT.

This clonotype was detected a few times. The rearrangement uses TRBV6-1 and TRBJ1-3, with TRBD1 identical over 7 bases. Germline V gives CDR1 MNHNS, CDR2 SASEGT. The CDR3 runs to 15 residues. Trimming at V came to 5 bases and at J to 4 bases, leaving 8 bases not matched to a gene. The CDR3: CASSITGATGNTIYF. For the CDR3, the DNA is TGTGCCAGCAGTATAACAGGGGCCACCGGAAACACCATATATTTT.

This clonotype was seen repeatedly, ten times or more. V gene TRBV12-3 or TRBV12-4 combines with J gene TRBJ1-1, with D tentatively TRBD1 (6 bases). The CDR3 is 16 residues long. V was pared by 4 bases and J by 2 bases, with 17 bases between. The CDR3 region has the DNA TGTGCCAGCAGTTCGGTCCTGTTGGGGGCAAACACTGAAGCTTTCTTT. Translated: CASSSVLLGANTEAFF.

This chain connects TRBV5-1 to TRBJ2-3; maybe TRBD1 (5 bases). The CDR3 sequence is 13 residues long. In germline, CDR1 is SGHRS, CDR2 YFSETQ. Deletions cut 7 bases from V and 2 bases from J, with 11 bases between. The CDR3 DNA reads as TGCGCCAGCCAAGAAGGGGTCACAGATACGCAGTATTTT. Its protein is CASQEGVTDTQYF.

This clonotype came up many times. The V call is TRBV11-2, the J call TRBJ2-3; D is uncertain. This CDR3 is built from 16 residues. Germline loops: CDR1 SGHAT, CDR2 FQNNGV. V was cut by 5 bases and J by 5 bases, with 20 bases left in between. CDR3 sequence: CASSRRIAEVVDTQYF. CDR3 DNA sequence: TGTGCCAGCAGCCGACGGATAGCTGAGGTCGTAGATACGCAGTATTTT.

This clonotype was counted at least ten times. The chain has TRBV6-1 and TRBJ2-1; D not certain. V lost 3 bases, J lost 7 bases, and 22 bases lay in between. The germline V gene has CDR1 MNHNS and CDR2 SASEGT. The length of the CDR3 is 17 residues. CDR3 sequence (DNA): TGTGCCAGCAGTGACCTGCAGACCGGATCCCGACTGAATGAGCAGTTCTTC. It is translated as CASSDLQTGSRLNEQFF.

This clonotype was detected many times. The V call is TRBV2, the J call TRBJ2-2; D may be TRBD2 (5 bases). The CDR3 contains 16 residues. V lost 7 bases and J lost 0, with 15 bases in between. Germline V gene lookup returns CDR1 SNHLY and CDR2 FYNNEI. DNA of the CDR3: TGTGCCAGCATGTTCGAGGGTATTACGAACACCGGGGAGCTGTTTTTT. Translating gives CASMFEGITNTGELFF. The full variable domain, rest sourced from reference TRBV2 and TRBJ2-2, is EPEVTQTPSHQVTQMGQEVILRCVPISNHLYFYWYRQILGQKVEFLVSFYNNEISEKSEIFDDQFSVERPDGSNFTLKIRSTKLEDSAMYFCASMFEGITNTGELFFGEGSRLTVL.

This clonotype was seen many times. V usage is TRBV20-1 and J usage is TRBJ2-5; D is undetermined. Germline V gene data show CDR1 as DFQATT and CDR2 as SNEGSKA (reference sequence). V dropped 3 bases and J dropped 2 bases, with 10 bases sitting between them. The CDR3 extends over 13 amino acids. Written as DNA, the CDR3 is TGCAGTGCTAGCGAGGCCGGACAAGAGACCCAGTACTTC. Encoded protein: CSASEAGQETQYF.

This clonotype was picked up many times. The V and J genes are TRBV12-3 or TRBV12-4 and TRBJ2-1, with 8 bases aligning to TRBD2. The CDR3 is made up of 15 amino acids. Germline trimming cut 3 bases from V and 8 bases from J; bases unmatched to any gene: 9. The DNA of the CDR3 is TGTGCCAGCAGTTTTCGGATCGGGAGGGCCGATGAGCAGTTCTTC. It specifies CASSFRIGRADEQFF.

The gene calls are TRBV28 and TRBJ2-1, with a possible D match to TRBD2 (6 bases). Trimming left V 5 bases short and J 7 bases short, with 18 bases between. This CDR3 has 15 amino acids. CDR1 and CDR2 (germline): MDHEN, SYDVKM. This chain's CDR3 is CASSGTGTGVNEQFF. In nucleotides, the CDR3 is TGTGCCAGCAGTGGCACGGGAACGGGGGTGAATGAGCAGTTCTTC.

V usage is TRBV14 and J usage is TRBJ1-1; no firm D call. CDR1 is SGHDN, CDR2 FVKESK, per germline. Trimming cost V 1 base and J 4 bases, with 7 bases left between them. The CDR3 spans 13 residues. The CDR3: CASSQGASTEAFF. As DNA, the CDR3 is TGTGCCAGCAGCCAAGGGGCCAGCACTGAAGCTTTCTTT. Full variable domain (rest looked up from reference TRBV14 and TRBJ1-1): EAGVTQFPSHSVIEKGQTVTLRCDPISGHDNLYWYRRVMGKEIKFLLHFVKESKQDESGMPNNRFLAERTGGTYSTLKVQPAELEDSGVYFCASSQGASTEAFFGQGTRLTVV.

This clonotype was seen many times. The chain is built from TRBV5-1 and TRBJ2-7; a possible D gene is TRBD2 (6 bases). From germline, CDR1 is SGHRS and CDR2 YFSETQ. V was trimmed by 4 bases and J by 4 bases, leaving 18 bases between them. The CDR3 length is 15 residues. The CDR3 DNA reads TGCGCCAGCAGCCCCGACGGGGGAGGAAGTTACGAGCAGTACTTC. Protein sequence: CASSPDGGGSYEQYF.

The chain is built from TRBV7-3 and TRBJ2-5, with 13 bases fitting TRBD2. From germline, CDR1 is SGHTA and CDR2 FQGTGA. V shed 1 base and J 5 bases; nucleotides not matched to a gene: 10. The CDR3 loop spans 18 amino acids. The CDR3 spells CASSLNPGLAGVGETQYF. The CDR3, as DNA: TGTGCCAGCAGCTTAAACCCCGGACTAGCGGGAGTGGGGGAGACCCAGTACTTC.

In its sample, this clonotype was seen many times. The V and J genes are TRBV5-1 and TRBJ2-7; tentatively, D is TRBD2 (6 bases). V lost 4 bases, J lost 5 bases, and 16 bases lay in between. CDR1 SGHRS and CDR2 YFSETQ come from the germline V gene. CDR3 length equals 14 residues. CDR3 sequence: CASSTNGGKDEQYF. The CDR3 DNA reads TGCGCCAGCAGCACTAACGGGGGTAAGGACGAGCAGTACTTC.

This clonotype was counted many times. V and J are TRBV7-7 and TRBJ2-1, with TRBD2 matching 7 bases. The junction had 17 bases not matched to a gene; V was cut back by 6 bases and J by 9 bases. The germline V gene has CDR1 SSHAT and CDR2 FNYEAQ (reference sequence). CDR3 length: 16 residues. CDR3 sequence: CASSPKVGRESGEQFF. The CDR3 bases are TGTGCCAGCAGTCCAAAGGTTGGGCGGGAGTCTGGTGAGCAGTTCTTC.

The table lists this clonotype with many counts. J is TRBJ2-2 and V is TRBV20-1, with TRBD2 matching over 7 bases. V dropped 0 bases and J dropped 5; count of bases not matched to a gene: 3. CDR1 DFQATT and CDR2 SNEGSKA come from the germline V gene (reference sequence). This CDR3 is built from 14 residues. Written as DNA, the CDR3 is TGCAGTGCTAGAGATGGCGGGGGAACCGGGGAGCTGTTTTTT. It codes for CSARDGGGTGELFF.

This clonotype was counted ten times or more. The CDR3 sequence: CASSLGGSRDNEQFF. CDR3 DNA: TGTGCCAGCAGCCTCGGGGGTTCCCGGGATAATGAGCAGTTCTTC. V and J are TRBV9 and TRBJ2-1; TRBD2 might be the D (6 bases). The germline CDR1 and CDR2 sequences are SGDLS and YYNGEE. V lost 4 bases and J lost 7, with 18 bases in between. There are 15 residues in the CDR3. The entire variable domain, with the rest obtained from reference TRBV9 and TRBJ2-1, is as follows: DSGVTQTPKHLITATGQRVTLRCSPRSGDLSVYWYQQSLDQGLQFLIQYYNGEERAKGNILERFSAQQFPDLHSELNLSSLELGDSALYFCASSLGGSRDNEQFFGPGTRLTVL.

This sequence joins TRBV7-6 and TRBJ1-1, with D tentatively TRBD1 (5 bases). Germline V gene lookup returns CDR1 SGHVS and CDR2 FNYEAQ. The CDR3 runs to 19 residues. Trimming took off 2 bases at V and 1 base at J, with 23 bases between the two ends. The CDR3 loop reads CASSLISGTTAVRNTEAFF. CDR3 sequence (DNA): TGTGCCAGCAGCTTAATATCCGGGACTACAGCGGTGAGGAACACTGAAGCTTTCTTT.

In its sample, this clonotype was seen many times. This CDR3 reads CASARTGTDTEAFF. The CDR3 nucleotides read TGCGCCAGCGCTAGGACAGGGACGGACACTGAAGCTTTCTTT. The rearrangement links TRBV5-1 to TRBJ1-1, with 8 bases aligning to TRBD1. V lost 7 bases to trimming and J lost 3 bases; unmatched junction nucleotides: 8. The CDR3 sequence is 14 residues long. CDR1 SGHRS and CDR2 YFSETQ come from the germline V gene.

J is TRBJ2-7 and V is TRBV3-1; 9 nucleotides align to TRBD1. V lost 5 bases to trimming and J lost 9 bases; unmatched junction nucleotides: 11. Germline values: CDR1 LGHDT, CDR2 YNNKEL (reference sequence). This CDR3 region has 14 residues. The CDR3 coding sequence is TGTGCCAGCAGCGCGACAGGGGGAGTCCTTTGGCAGTACTTC. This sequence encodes CASSATGGVLWQYF.

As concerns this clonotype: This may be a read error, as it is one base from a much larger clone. The CDR3 loop reads CSARLADNYNEQFF. CDR3 DNA: TGCAGTGCGCGACTAGCGGATAATTACAATGAGCAGTTCTTC. The chain recombines TRBV20-1 with TRBJ2-1; TRBD2 matches 9 bases. Per germline, CDR1 DFQATT and CDR2 SNEGSKA (reference sequence). V was clipped by 6 bases and J by 4 bases; unmatched bases: 7. The CDR3 has 14 amino acids.

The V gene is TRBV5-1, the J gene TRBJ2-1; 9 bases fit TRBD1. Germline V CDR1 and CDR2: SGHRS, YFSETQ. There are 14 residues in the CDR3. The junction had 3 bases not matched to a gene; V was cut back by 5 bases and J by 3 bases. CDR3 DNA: TGCGCCAGCAGTTGGGACAGGGACTACAATGAGCAGTTCTTC. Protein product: CASSWDRDYNEQFF. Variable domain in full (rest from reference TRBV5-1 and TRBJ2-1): KAGVTQTPRYLIKTRGQQVTLSCSPISGHRSVSWYQQTPGQGLQFLFEYFSETQRNKGNFPGRFSGRQFSNSRSEMNVSTLELGDSALYLCASSWDRDYNEQFFGPGTRLTVL.

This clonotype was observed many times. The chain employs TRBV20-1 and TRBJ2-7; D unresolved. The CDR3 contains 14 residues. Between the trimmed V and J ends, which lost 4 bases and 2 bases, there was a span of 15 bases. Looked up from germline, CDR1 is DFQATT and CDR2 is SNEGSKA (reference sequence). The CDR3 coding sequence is TGCAGTGCTAAAGAAACTCTCGGTCCCTACGAGCAGTACTTC. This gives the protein CSAKETLGPYEQYF.

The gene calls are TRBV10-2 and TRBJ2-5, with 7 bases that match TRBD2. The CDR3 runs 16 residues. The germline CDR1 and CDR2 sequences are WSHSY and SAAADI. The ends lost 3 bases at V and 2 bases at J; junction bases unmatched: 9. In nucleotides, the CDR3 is TGCGCCAGCAGTGAAATGCGGGGGTTCAAGCAAGAGACCCAGTACTTC. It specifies CASSEMRGFKQETQYF.

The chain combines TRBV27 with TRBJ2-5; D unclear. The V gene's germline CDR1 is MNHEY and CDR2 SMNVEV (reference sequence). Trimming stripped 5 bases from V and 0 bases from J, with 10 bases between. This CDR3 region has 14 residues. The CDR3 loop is CASSPRRDQETQYF. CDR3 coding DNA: TGTGCCAGCAGTCCCCGTCGGGACCAAGAGACCCAGTACTTC.